These T cell receptor beta chains were read from a single sample in a study of cytomegalovirus exposure and HLA in healthy donors. Here immunoSEQ multiplex PCR was the method, and the copy in TCRdb shows in-frame clones only, minus some. This repertoire shows around 100,000 clones, 60% to 70% found once; its top ten account for 3.8%. Sequencing input: PBMCs. The receptor source for this set is a man between 25 and 39 years old in good health and CMV-seropositive. Both conserved end residues are part of each CDR3. The D gene is left open where the match is weak. Clone sizes are given selectively: once, few, many, or a class where the clone is expanded.

j_call	v_call	d_call	clone_size	cdr3_aa	cdr3_nt
TRBJ2-5	TRBV19	.	.	CASSIRGGETQYF	TGTGCCAGTAGTATCAGGGGTGGAGAGACCCAGTACTTC
TRBJ2-5	TRBV2	.	.	CASSRSQGWGQETQYF	TGTGCCAGCAGCCGATCACAGGGATGGGGCCAAGAGACCCAGTACTTC
TRBJ2-2	TRBV4-2	TRBD2	.	CASSQDSLAGVSGELFF	TGTGCCAGCAGCCAAGATTCCCTAGCGGGGGTGAGCGGGGAGCTGTTTTTT
TRBJ1-1	TRBV5-1	.	.	CASSLVTGAMNTEAFF	TGCGCCAGCAGCTTGGTGACAGGCGCTATGAACACTGAAGCTTTCTTT
TRBJ2-3	TRBV6-4	.	.	CASSDVGVGTDTQYF	TGTGCCAGCAGTGATGTCGGGGTGGGCACAGATACGCAGTATTTT
TRBJ2-7	TRBV4-1	.	few	CASSQRLSSDEQYF	TGCGCCAGCAGCCAGAGGCTCTCTAGCGACGAGCAGTACTTC
TRBJ1-2	TRBV30	.	.	CAWRGYRVNGYTF	TGTGCCTGGAGGGGGTACAGGGTTAATGGCTACACCTTC
TRBJ2-1	TRBV6-1	.	few	CASSGQLPTTYNEQFF	TGTGCCAGCAGTGGTCAACTACCCACAACCTACAATGAGCAGTTCTTC
TRBJ1-1	TRBV11-2	.	.	CASSLVFPGNTEAFF	TGTGCCAGCAGCTTAGTTTTCCCAGGGAACACTGAAGCTTTCTTT
TRBJ2-7	TRBV19	.	.	CASTQAVGLGYEQYF	TGTGCCAGTACCCAAGCCGTCGGGTTAGGTTACGAGCAGTACTTC
TRBJ2-7	TRBV7-9	.	few	CASSFSRPVNEQYF	TGTGCCAGCAGCTTCTCTAGGCCAGTCAACGAGCAGTACTTC
TRBJ2-7	TRBV28	TRBD2	.	CASSSAGGSSYEQYF	TGTGCCAGCAGCTCAGCGGGGGGGAGCTCCTACGAGCAGTACTTC
TRBJ2-3	TRBV5-1	.	.	CASSLFPGDTQYF	TGCGCCAGCAGCTTGTTCCCCGGAGATACGCAGTATTTT
TRBJ2-1	TRBV6-5	TRBD2	.	CASRSLAGGYNEQFF	TGTGCCAGCAGGTCCCTAGCGGGGGGCTACAATGAGCAGTTCTTC
TRBJ1-2	TRBV6-5	.	.	CASSYSSVVVYGYTF	TGTGCCAGCAGTTACTCGAGTGTGGTAGTCTATGGCTACACCTTC
TRBJ2-3	TRBV9	.	few	CASSPRNADTQYF	TGTGCCAGCAGCCCCAGAAACGCAGATACGCAGTATTTT
TRBJ2-7	TRBV7-9	TRBD2	few	CASTLAGGHYEQYF	TGTGCCAGCACGCTAGCGGGGGGACACTACGAGCAGTACTTC
TRBJ2-7	TRBV4-1	.	few	CASSQGRGFEQYF	TGCGCCAGCAGCCAAGGAAGGGGTTTCGAGCAGTACTTC
TRBJ1-4	TRBV6-6	.	.	CASSHGYTSNEKLFF	TGTGCCAGCAGTCACGGGTACACTTCTAATGAAAAACTGTTTTTT
TRBJ1-4	TRBV6-5	.	.	CASSSKSGNEKLFF	TGTGCCAGCAGTTCCAAGTCAGGGAATGAAAAACTGTTTTTT
TRBJ1-4	TRBV10-2	.	.	CASSQGEKLFF	TGCGCCAGCAGCCAGGGGGAAAAACTGTTTTTT
TRBJ1-1	TRBV9	.	.	CASSGITGGTEAFF	TGTGCCAGCAGCGGCATAACTGGAGGCACTGAAGCTTTCTTT
TRBJ1-1	TRBV11-2	TRBD1	.	CASSSTGVTEAFF	TGTGCCAGCAGCTCGACAGGGGTGACTGAAGCTTTCTTT
TRBJ1-2	TRBV5-6	.	few	CASSSTAKDSGYTF	TGTGCCAGCAGCTCCACGGCGAAGGACAGTGGCTACACCTTC
TRBJ2-3	TRBV11-2	.	.	CASSFSRDTQYF	TGTGCCAGCAGCTTCTCTAGGGATACGCAGTATTTT
TRBJ1-5	TRBV10-3	.	few	CAIGLSPNQPQHF	TGTGCCATCGGCCTCTCACCCAATCAGCCCCAGCATTTT
TRBJ2-7	TRBV13	.	few	CASSTAQAFSYEQYF	TGTGCCAGCAGCACTGCACAGGCTTTCTCCTACGAGCAGTACTTC
TRBJ2-7	TRBV9	.	.	CASSAYGAASYEQYF	TGTGCCAGCAGCGCCTATGGGGCGGCCTCCTACGAGCAGTACTTC
TRBJ2-5	TRBV6-5	.	.	CASSYSGGQETQYF	TGTGCCAGCAGTTACTCGGGGGGCCAAGAGACCCAGTACTTC
TRBJ2-7	TRBV7-8	.	.	CASSLNTYEQYF	TGTGCCAGCAGCTTAAACACCTACGAGCAGTACTTC
TRBJ2-3	TRBV5-4	.	.	CASSLAWGGTDTQYF	TGTGCCAGCAGCTTGGCCTGGGGGGGCACAGATACGCAGTATTTT
TRBJ2-5	TRBV4-2	.	.	CASSQGRLSQGQETQYF	TGTGCCAGCAGCCAAGGGCGGCTCAGCCAGGGCCAAGAGACCCAGTACTTC
TRBJ1-2	TRBV5-6	.	once	CASSFRSQDYGYTF	TGTGCCAGCAGCTTTCGATCCCAGGACTATGGCTACACCTTC
TRBJ1-1	TRBV7-6	TRBD1	.	CASSKGTDTEAFF	TGTGCCAGCAGCAAAGGGACAGACACTGAAGCTTTCTTT
TRBJ2-7	TRBV6-1	TRBD1	.	CASSERQGLSYEQYF	TGTGCCAGCAGTGAACGACAGGGTCTTTCCTACGAGCAGTACTTC
TRBJ1-2	TRBV5-4	.	.	CASSLANAVYGYTF	TGTGCCAGCAGCTTGGCCAACGCAGTTTATGGCTACACCTTC
TRBJ1-2	TRBV5-6	TRBD1	.	CASSLGDREAYGYTF	TGTGCCAGCAGCTTGGGGGACAGGGAGGCCTATGGCTACACCTTC
TRBJ1-1	TRBV5-6	.	.	CASSIDRSTEAFF	TGTGCCAGCAGTATTGACAGGAGCACTGAAGCTTTCTTT
TRBJ2-7	TRBV10-3	.	.	CAISESRDRNYEQYF	TGTGCCATCAGTGAGTCGCGGGACAGAAATTACGAGCAGTACTTC
TRBJ1-2	TRBV6-6	TRBD1	.	CASAGTEDYYTF	TGTGCCAGCGCCGGGACAGAGGATTACTACACCTTC
TRBJ2-7	TRBV7-9	TRBD1	few	CASSSINGQAYEQYF	TGTGCCAGCAGCTCGATTAACGGACAGGCCTACGAGCAGTACTTC
TRBJ2-2	TRBV5-1	.	.	CASSLLGLQLNTGELFF	TGCGCCAGCAGCTTGCTGGGACTTCAACTGAACACCGGGGAGCTGTTTTTT
TRBJ2-2	TRBV7-9	TRBD2	.	CSSSPIRWTSDDGELFF	TGTTCCAGCAGCCCGATTCGGTGGACTAGCGATGACGGGGAGCTGTTTTTT
TRBJ2-1	TRBV21-1	.	.	CASSKSGGTYNEQFF	TGTGCCAGCAGCAAAAGCGGGGGAACCTACAATGAGCAGTTCTTC
TRBJ1-3	TRBV4-1	.	.	CASSSRVVSNSGNTIYF	TGCGCCAGCAGCTCCCGGGTTGTTAGTAACTCTGGAAACACCATATATTTT
TRBJ1-1	TRBV2	.	.	CASRIAAGTEAFF	TGTGCCAGCAGGATCGCGGCGGGCACTGAAGCTTTCTTT
TRBJ2-4	TRBV7-9	.	.	CASSSPADYQYF	TGTGCCAGCAGCTCCCCGGCGGACTATCAATACTTC
TRBJ1-6	TRBV19	.	.	CASSATANSPLHF	TGTGCCAGTAGTGCGACAGCCAATTCACCCCTCCACTTT
TRBJ2-6	TRBV11-3	TRBD1	once	CASSSGTGVPGANVLTF	TGTGCCAGCAGCTCCGGGACAGGGGTACCTGGGGCCAACGTCCTGACTTTC
TRBJ2-7	TRBV5-1	TRBD1	.	CASSPGQGRPYEQYF	TGCGCCAGCAGCCCGGGACAGGGGCGCCCCTACGAGCAGTACTTC
TRBJ2-1	TRBV5-1	TRBD2	.	CASTNQPGLDYEQFF	TGCGCCAGCACCAACCAACCGGGACTAGACTATGAGCAGTTCTTC
TRBJ2-7	TRBV6-1	.	.	CASSDRGDEQYF	TGTGCCAGCAGTGACAGGGGTGACGAGCAGTACTTC
TRBJ1-3	TRBV5-8	.	.	CASSLELGNTIYF	TGTGCCAGCAGTTTAGAACTCGGAAACACCATATATTTT
TRBJ2-5	TRBV30	.	few	CAWSVSRFRETQYF	TGTGCCTGGAGTGTATCTCGGTTTCGAGAGACCCAGTACTTC